This T cell receptor (beta chain) was captured by sequencing in a study of shared clonotypes between healthy human individuals. General study findings and limits: Among donors, sharing of clonotypes was expected to be affected by sequencing depth.

CDR1 and CDR2 from the germline V gene are MNHNY and SVGAGI (reference sequence). The CDR3 totals 14 residues. V lost 6 bases and J 2 bases, leaving 13 bases between the germline ends. Repertoires were generated with immunoSEQ multiplex PCR, while TCRdb's copy carries only in-frame clones and drops some. Of some 500,000 clones in the sample, 79% were seen once. As concerns this clone: The antigen is not known.

The TCR was taken from a woman aged 40 to 50 in good health. Some clones in this sample may be carry-over from other donors' samples. The chain has TRBV6-6 and TRBJ2-5; maybe TRBD1 (6 bases). Sequencing input: PBMCs. The CDR3 is CASRRSGVQETQYF. The CDR3 nucleotides read TGTGCCAGCAGGCGTTCAGGGGTACAAGAGACCCAGTACTTC.